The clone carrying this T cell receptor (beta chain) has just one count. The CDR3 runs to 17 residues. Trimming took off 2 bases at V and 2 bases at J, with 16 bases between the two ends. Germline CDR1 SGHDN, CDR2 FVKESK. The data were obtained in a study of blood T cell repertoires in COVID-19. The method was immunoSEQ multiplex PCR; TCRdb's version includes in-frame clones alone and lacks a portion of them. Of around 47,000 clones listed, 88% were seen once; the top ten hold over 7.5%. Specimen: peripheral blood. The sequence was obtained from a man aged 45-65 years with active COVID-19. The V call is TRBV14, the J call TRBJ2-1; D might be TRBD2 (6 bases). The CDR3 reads CASSQNQGGNTYNEQFF. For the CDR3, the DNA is TGTGCCAGCAGCCAAAATCAGGGCGGGAACACCTACAATGAGCAGTTCTTC.